This T cell receptor (beta chain) came from a study of technical replicates of blood from several donors. Some clones are missing from TCRdb's copy, which holds only in-frame ones; the method was immunoSEQ multiplex PCR. The data contain some 49,000 clones, about 94% of them seen just once; the ten biggest clones take up approximately 3.6%. With 3 bases clipped from V and 6 bases from J, the junction kept 8 bases outside the gene matches. Germline V gene lookup returns CDR1 SEHNR and CDR2 FQNEAQ (reference sequence). CDR3 length equals 15 residues. The sample consisted of PBMCs. This TCR derives from a human donor in good health. Some clones in this sample may be carry-over from other donors' samples. The rearrangement joins TRBV7-9 to TRBJ1-2; TRBD1 agrees at 9 bases. Here the CDR3 reads CASSFAGTGSDGYTF. The CDR3 DNA follows: TGTGCCAGCAGCTTCGCCGGGACAGGGTCCGATGGCTACACCTTC.